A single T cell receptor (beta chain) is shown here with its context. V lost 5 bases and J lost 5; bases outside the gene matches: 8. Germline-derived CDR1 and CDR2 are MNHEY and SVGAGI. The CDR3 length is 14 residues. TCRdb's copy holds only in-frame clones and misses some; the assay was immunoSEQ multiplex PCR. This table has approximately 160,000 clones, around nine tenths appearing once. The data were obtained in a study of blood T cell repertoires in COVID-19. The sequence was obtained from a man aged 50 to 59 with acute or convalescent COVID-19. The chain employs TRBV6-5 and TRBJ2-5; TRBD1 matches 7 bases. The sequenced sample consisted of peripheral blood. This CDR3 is CASSQQGQGETQYF. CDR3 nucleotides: TGTGCCAGCAGTCAACAGGGGCAGGGGGAGACCCAGTACTTC.